This T cell receptor (beta chain) stems from a study of siplizumab effects on memory and regulatory T cells. Study outcomes and limitations: Naive versus memory phenotype went unassigned for roughly 75-97% of proliferating CD4+ or CD8+ clones. Treg origin accounted for an average of approximately 67% of mappable alloreactive CD4+ clones with siplizumab and 26.9% in controls. Siplizumab significantly reduced alloreactive sequences traceable to unstimulated CD4+ memory cells.

Sequencing of each sample assayed some 10^5 TCR templates. Sequencing was performed with immunoSEQ multiplex PCR; in TCRdb, only in-frame clones are kept and a portion is missing. In the table there are fewer than 85,000 clones, around 93% of which are singletons. As for this clone: Its antigen is unidentified.

This CDR3 comprises 15 residues. J was trimmed by 7 bases and V by 3 bases; bases with no gene match: 7. Looked up from germline, CDR1 is LNHDA and CDR2 is SQIVND (reference sequence). This TCR came from a human donor in good health. The chain links TRBV19 to TRBJ1-1; 11 nucleotides agree with TRBD1. The sample consisted of CD8+ T cells sorted from blood. This chain's CDR3 is CASSIFGTGGNEAFF. CDR3 bases: TGTGCCAGTAGTATTTTCGGGACAGGGGGTAATGAAGCTTTCTTT.